This T cell receptor (beta chain) was recovered during a study of beta chain features in type 1 diabetes (dated by TCRdb to 2017 to 2018). Background for the entire study: Mean age, gender distribution, total cell number and subset yield did not differ between patients and healthy donors. A total of roughly 98,000,000 sorted cells were examined across all samples, and RNA yield correlated strongly with the number of cells per subset. The study compared TCRB repertoires of sorted circulating CD4+ T cell subsets between recently diagnosed type 1 diabetes patients and matched healthy donors. Whereas all 30 or so donors provided naive and central memory subsets, regulatory and stem cell-like memory subsets were isolated from just 8 patients and roughly 8 healthy donors. The full study reports these points: Only small numbers of individuals were included in the HLA sub-analyses, which left unresolved whether HLA type had any influence on TCRB rearrangement. PCR might favor shorter templates, but patient and control samples were amplified and corrected together, so any skew would affect both groups equally. Because cDNA rather than genomic DNA was sequenced, highly expressing activated cells could have been over-represented, although no difference in activation and CD3 levels was found between groups. The naive, central memory and regulatory TCRB repertoires appeared to resemble one another more closely among patients than among healthy donors. Patients with type 1 diabetes made fewer insertions and deleted more nucleotides at VDJ recombination sites, implying thymic rearrangement abnormalities. Type 1 diabetes patients showed a moderate but significant shortening of TCRB CDR3 length in all four CD4+ subsets.

Deletion took 7 bases off V and 12 bases off J, with a span of 15 bases between the germline ends. CDR1 and CDR2, per the germline V gene, are MDHEN and SYDVKM. The CDR3 runs 11 amino acids, cysteine and phenylalanine included. Only the CDR3 DNA is retained, 33 bases long and in frame from the first base. This clone was found a few times. Its specific antigen is unknown. Base-call qualities are not available, and no considerably larger clone is one nucleotide away. Each donor gave one peripheral blood draw, averaging approximately 0.12 L, which was collected into heparinised tubes. Naive, central memory, regulatory and stem cell-like memory CD4+ T cells were sorted on a BD FACSAria II using a panel including CD45RO, CCR7, CD25, CD127, CD95 and CD27. All sorted populations exceeded 95% purity. PBMCs were separated immediately by Lymphoprep density gradient centrifugation and were stained directly, without being cultured. So that batch effects would be minimized, each experiment stained and sorted samples in pairs, pairing one healthy donor with one patient.

The entire isolated RNA was reverse transcribed using the High Capacity cDNA Reverse Transcription Kit, and thus expressed TCRB transcripts were sequenced. Deep immunoSEQ sequencing was applied to naive, central memory and regulatory T cell samples, giving an average of around 4 million total reads per sample. Sorted cells were lysed in RLT buffer, and RNA was extracted using DNase-treated RNeasy Micro or Mini kits according to cell number. Each cell subset was processed on its own to prevent cross-contamination, while patient and healthy donor samples were processed together. Using the immunoSEQ multiplex PCR, TCRB sequences were amplified from cDNA into 87-bp fragments spanning the CDR3 region. Sequencing of the amplicons was performed on the Illumina HiSeq platform. Turning to the authors' computational methods: PCR bias was corrected computationally using synthetic template baselines, and reads within Hamming distance 2 were collapsed, with unmergeable singletons discarded. Reads were aligned to IMGT to assign V, D and J genes, CDR3 length, and insertions or deletions at six rearrangement sites. Within each subset, clonotype counts were normalized to sorted cell number, after which true diversity and Gini coefficients were computed with the tcR R package. Repertoire sharing was quantified using the overlap coefficient calculated on TCRB nucleotide sequences. Out-of-frame TCRB sequences from naive cells were analyzed as a proxy for the pre-selection repertoire. TCRdb re-hosts the immuneACCESS table, in-frame sequences only. Its copies lack some clones; in the studies checked, an unresolved V gene accounts for under half of them, and the cause for the rest is not known. That table gives V, J and clone size, and the DNA gave D and trimming. The sample table records 680,000 or so clones; about a sixth of these occur just once. The top ten clones comprise 0.09% to 0.095% of the sample.

The TCR was taken from a man between 18 and 29 years old in good health. The sequenced material came from naive CD4+ T cells from blood. The label giving this sample's cell subset or site can be read as: true naive CD4+ T cells. The chain couples TRBV28 to TRBJ1-1; no D gene can be assigned with confidence. CDR3 sequence: CASIYRLETFF. The nucleotide sequence reads as follows: TGTGCCAGCATTTACAGACTTGAGACTTTCTTT.